This T cell receptor beta chain originates from a study of shared clonotypes between healthy human individuals. Each subset's genomic DNA was split evenly across several immunoSEQ plates. The method was immunoSEQ multiplex PCR; TCRdb's version includes in-frame clones alone and lacks a portion of them. The table includes 2.3 million or so clones, more than 85% detected once. In the case of this clone: Its target is unknown.

Study-level findings and limits: Few donors restricted represented genetic and exposure-history diversity.

Donors comprised healthy HIV-negative adults lacking recent acute infections or vaccinations. Splitting the CD4+ cells yielded a CD45RA+ naive subset and a CD45RA-negative memory subset. This clonotype was obtained from a man aged 18 to 30 in good health. Some clones in this sample may be carry-over from other donors' samples. Material for sequencing was naive CD4+ T cells from PBMCs. Subset described: CD45RA+ positively selected.

The CDR3 sequence: CASNQGRGVLTDTQYF. The CDR3 DNA reads TGTGCCAGCAACCAAGGGCGGGGGGTCCTCACAGATACGCAGTATTTT. The J gene is TRBJ2-3, the V gene TRBV6-6; TRBD2 matches 8 bases. The CDR3 length is 16 residues. Germline CDR1 reads MNHNY; CDR2 reads SVGAGI (reference sequence). The V segment lost 7 bases and the J segment 2 bases; nucleotides outside the gene matches: 11.